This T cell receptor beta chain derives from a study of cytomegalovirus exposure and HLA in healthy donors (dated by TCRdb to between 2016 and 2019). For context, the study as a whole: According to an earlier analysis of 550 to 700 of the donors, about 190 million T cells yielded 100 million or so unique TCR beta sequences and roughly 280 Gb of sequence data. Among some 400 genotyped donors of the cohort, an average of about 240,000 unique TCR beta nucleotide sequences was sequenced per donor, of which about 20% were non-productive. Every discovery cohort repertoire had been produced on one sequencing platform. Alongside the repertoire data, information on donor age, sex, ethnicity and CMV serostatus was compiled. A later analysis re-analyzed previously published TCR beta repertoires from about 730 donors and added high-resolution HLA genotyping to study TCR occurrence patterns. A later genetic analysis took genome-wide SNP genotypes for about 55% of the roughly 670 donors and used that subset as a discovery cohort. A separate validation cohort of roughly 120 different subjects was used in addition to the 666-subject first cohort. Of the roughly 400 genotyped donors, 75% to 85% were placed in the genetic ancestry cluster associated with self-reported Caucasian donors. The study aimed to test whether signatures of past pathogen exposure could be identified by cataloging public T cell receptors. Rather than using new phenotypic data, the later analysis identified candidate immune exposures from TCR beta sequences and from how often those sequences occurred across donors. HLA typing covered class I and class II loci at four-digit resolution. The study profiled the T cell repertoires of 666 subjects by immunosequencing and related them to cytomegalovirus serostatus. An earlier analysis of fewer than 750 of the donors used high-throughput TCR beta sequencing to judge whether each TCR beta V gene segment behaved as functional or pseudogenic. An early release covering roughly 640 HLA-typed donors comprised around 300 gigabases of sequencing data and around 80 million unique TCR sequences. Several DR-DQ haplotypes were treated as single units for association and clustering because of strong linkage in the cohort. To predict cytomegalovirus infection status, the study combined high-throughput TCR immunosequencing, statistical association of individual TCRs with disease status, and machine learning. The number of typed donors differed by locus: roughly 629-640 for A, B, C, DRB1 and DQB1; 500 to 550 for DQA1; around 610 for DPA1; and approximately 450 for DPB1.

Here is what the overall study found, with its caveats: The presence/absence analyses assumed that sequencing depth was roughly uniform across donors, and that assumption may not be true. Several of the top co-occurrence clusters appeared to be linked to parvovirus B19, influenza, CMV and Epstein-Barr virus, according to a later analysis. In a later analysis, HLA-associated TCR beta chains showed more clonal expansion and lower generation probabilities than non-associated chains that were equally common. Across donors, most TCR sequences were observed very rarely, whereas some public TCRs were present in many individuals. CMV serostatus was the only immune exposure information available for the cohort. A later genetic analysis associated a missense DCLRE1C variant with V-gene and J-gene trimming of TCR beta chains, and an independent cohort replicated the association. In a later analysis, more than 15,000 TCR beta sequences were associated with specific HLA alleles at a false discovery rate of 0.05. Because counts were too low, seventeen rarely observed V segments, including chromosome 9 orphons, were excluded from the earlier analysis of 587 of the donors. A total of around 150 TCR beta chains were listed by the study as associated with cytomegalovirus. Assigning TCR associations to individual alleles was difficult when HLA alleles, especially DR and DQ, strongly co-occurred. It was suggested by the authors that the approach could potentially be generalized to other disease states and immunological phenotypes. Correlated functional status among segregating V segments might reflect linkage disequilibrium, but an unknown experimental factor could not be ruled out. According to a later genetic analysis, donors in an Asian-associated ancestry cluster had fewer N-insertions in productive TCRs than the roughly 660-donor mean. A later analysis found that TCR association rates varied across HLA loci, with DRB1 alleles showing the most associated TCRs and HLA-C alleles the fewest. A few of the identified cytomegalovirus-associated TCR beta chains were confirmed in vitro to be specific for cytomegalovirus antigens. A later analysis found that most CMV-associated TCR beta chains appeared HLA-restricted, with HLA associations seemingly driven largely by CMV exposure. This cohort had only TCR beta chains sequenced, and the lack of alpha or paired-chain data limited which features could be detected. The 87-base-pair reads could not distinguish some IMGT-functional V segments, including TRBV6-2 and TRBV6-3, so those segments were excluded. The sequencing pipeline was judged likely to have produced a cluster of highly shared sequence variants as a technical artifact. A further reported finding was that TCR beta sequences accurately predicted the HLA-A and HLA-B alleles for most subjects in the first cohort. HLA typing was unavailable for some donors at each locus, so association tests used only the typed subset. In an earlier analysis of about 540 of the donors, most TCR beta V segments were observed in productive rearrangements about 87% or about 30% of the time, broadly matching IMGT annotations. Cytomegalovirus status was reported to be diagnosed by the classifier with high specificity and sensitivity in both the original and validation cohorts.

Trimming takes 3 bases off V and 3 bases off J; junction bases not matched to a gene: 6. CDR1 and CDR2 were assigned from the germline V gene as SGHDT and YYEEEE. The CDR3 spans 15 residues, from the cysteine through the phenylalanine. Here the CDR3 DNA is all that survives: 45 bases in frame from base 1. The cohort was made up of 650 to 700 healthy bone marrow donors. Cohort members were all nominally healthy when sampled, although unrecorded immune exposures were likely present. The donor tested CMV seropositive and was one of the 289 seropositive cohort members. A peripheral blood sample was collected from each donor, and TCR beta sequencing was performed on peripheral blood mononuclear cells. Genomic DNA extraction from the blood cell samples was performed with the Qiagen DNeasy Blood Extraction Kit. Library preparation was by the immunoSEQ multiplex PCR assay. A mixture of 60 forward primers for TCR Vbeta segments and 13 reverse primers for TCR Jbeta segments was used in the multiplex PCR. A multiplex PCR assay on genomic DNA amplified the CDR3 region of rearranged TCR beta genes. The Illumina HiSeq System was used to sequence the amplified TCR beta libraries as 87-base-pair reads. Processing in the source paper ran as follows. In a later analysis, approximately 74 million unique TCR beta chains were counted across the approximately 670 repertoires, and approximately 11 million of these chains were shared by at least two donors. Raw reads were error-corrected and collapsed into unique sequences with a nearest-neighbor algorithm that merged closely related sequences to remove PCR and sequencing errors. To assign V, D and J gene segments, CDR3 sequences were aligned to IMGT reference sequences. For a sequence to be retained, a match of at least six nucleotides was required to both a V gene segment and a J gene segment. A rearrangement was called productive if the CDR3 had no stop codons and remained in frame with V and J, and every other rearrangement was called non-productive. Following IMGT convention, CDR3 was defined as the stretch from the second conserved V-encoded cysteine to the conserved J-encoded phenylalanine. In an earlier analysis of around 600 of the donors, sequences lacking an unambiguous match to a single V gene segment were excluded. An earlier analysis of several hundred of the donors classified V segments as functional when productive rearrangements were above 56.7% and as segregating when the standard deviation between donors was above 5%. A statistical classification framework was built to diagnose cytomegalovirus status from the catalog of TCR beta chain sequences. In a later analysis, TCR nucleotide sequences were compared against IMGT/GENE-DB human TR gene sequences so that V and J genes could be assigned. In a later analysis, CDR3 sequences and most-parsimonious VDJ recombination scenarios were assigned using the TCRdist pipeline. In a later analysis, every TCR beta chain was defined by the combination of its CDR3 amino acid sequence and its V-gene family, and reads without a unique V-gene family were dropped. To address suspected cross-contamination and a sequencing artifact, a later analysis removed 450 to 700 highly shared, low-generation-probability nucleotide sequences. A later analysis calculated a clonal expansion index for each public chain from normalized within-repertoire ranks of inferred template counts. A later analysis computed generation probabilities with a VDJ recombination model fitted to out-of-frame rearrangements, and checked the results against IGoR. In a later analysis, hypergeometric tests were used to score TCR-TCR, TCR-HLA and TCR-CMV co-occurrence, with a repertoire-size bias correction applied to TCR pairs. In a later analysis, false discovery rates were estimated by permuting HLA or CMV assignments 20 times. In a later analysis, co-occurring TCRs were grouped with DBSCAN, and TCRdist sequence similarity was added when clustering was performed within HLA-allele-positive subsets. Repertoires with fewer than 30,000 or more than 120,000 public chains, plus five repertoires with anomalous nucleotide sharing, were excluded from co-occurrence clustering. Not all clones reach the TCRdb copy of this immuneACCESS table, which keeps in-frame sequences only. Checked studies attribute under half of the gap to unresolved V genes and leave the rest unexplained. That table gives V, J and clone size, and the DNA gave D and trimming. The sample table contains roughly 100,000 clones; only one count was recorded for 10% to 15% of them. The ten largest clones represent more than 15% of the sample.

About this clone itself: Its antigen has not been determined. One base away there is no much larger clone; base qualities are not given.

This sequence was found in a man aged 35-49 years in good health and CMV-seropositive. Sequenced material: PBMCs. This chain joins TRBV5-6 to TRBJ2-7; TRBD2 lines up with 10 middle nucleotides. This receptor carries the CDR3 CASSSLAGGGYEQYF. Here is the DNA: TGTGCCAGCAGCTCTTTAGCGGGAGGAGGCTACGAGCAGTACTTC. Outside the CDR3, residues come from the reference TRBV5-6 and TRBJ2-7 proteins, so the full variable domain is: DAGVTQSPTHLIKTRGQQVTLRCSPKSGHDTVSWYQQALGQGPQFIFQYYEEEERQRGNFPDRFSGHQFPNYSSELNVNALLLGDSALYLCASSSLAGGGYEQYFGPGTRLTVT.